This T cell receptor (beta chain) was obtained from a study of identical twins. Study results and caveats: With abundant cord blood beta clonotypes, insertions were fewer; memory repertoires showed no such pattern.

All of the donors were Caucasians in good health. The CDR3 has 14 amino acids. Per the germline V gene, CDR1 is MDHEN and CDR2 is SYDVKM. V was pared by 5 bases and J by 7 bases, with 15 bases between. cDNA carried unique molecular identifiers, and a universal primer site was added by template switching. MiXCR was run by TCRdb on the 5' RACE reads, yielding one entry per CDR3 protein. The sample contains roughly 240,000 distinct CDR3 sequences, approximately 6.8% of which appear only once. This clonotype was seen repeatedly, ten times or more. Its antigen is not known. This sample was shared with a second study, whose subject was yellow fever vaccine responses in identical twins. That investigation notes: Convergence reportedly seemed to mark part of the twins' vaccine T cell response, with personalization marking the rest.

The TCR was taken from a woman aged 18-30 years in good health. The specimen sequenced was CD8+ T cells sorted from blood. V and J are TRBV28 and TRBJ2-1; TRBD1 or TRBD2 may be the D gene (5 bases each). CDR3 loop: CASSEPGPGNEQFF. CDR3 nucleotide sequence: TGTGCCAGCAGTGAACCGGGGCCAGGGAATGAGCAGTTCTTC.